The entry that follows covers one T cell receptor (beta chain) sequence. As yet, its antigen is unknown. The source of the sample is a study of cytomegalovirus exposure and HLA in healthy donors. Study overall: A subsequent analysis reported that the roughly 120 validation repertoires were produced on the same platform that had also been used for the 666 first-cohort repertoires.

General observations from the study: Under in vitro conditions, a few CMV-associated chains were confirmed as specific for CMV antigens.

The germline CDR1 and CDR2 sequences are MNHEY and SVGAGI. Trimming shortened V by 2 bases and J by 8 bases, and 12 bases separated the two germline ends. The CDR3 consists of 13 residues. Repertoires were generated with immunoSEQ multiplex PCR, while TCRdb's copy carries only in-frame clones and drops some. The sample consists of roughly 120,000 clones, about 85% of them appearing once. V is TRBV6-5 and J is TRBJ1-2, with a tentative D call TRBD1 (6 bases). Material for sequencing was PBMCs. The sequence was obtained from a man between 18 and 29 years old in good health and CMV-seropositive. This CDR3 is CASSYVTGRGYTF. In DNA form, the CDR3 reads TGTGCCAGCAGTTACGTCACAGGGCGAGGCTACACCTTC.